This T cell receptor beta chain was sequenced for a study of T cell responses to AZD1222 COVID-19 vaccine. General observations from the study: Repertoire samples came only from after the peak T cell response. Unmutated variant regions are reportedly targeted by nearly half of spike-specific TCRs.

Here immunoSEQ multiplex PCR was the method, and the copy in TCRdb shows in-frame clones only, minus some. This table holds about 180,000 clones, 70% to 90% found once. Germline values: CDR1 SGHAT, CDR2 FQNNGV. The V end was cut by 5 bases, the J end by 1 base, with 13 bases between. The CDR3 runs 15 residues. For this clone: Its antigen is unidentified.

The J gene is TRBJ2-3, the V gene TRBV11-2; D uncertain. This specimen consisted of peripheral blood, obtained 28 days after the second AZD1222 dose. This clonotype was obtained from an adult who received the AZD1222 COVID-19 vaccine. CDR3 residues: CASSVTFDGTDTQYF. In nucleotides, the CDR3 is TGTGCCAGCAGCGTTACCTTCGATGGCACAGATACGCAGTATTTT.